Listed here are 18 T cell receptor beta chains from one sample, sequenced in a study of T cells in Graves' hyperthyroidism and ophthalmopathy. RNA transcripts gave rise to amplified TCR beta CDR3 regions. During a first-round RT-PCR of the TCR CDR3, the HTBI primer set was used. MiXCR, run by TCRdb on the multiplex PCR reads, gives a single entry per CDR3 protein. The repertoire holds 400,000 to 600,000 distinct CDR3 sequences, with more than 15% as singletons. Source material: blood. The receptors here all came from a woman aged 25 to 39 with Graves' ophthalmopathy.

This clonotype was picked up many times. V is TRBV20-1 and J is TRBJ1-5, with a tentative D call TRBD1 (5 bases). Germline CDR1 and CDR2: DFQATT and SNEGSKA (reference sequence). The CDR3 has 14 amino acids. Trimming shortened V by 6 bases and J by 1 base, and 13 bases separated the two germline ends. CDR3 DNA sequence: TGCAGTGCCTGGGACGGGGACAGCAATCAGCCCCAGCATTTT. Protein product: CSAWDGDSNQPQHF.

This clonotype was seen only a few times. The V and J genes are TRBV20-1 and TRBJ1-1; D gene unclear. The CDR3 spans 13 residues. Germline CDR1 reads DFQATT; CDR2 reads SNEGSKA (reference sequence). The V gene lost 3 bases and the J gene lost 0 bases, with 8 bases spanning the gap. CDR3 loop: CSASTAMNTEAFF. Here the CDR3 DNA reads TGCAGTGCTAGTACGGCCATGAACACTGAAGCTTTCTTT.

This clonotype showed up just a few times. The chain recombines TRBV20-1 with TRBJ1-5; the match to TRBD1 covers 8 bases. Germline-derived CDR1 and CDR2 are DFQATT and SNEGSKA (reference sequence). V lost 6 bases and J lost 5; bases outside the gene matches: 18. This CDR3 region has 17 residues. The CDR3 DNA follows: TGCAGTGCCAGGGGCGGGACAGGAGTCTGGGATGATCAGCCCCAGCATTTT. Its translation: CSARGGTGVWDDQPQHF.

This chain connects TRBV20-1 to TRBJ2-3, with TRBD2 matching 12 bases. The CDR3 extends over 16 amino acids. V was clipped by 6 bases and J by 4 bases; unmatched bases: 11. Germline V gene sequence: CDR1 DFQATT, CDR2 SNEGSKA (reference sequence). DNA of the CDR3: TGCAGTGCCAAGCTCCGACTAGCGGGAGATTCAGATACGCAGTATTTT. It translates to CSAKLRLAGDSDTQYF.

The rearrangement uses TRBV20-1 and TRBJ2-1; D is possibly TRBD1 (5 bases). The V and J ends lost 5 bases and 4 bases respectively, with 18 bases between them. CDR3 length: 15 amino acids. Germline CDR1 reads DFQATT; CDR2 reads SNEGSKA (reference sequence). The CDR3 is CSALEPGYGYNEQFF. The CDR3 DNA reads TGCAGTGCTCTTGAGCCAGGGTATGGTTACAATGAGCAGTTCTTC.

This sequence joins TRBV29-1 and TRBJ2-1; no firm D call. V shed 6 bases and J shed 4 bases, with 22 bases lying between them. The CDR3 has 16 residues. CDR1 is SQVTM and CDR2 is ANQGSEA in the germline V gene. CDR3 in amino acids: CSVNPLTVQPYNEQFF. CDR3 bases: TGCAGCGTCAATCCTTTGACGGTACAACCATACAATGAGCAGTTCTTC.

This clonotype was observed at least ten times. The rearrangement uses TRBV20-1 and TRBJ2-7; D not resolved. The V end was cut by 2 bases, the J end by 2 bases, with 7 bases between. CDR3 length: 12 amino acids. The V gene's germline CDR1 is DFQATT and CDR2 SNEGSKA (reference sequence). The CDR3 bases are TGCAGTGCTAGACAGTCAACCTACGAGCAGTACTTC. It is translated as CSARQSTYEQYF.

This clonotype has just a few counts. This chain uses TRBV7-9 with TRBJ2-3; 11 nucleotides match TRBD2. V gave up 5 bases and J gave up 0 bases; unmatched junction bases: 10. This CDR3 region has 18 residues. The germline gives CDR1 SEHNR, CDR2 FQNEAQ (reference sequence). The CDR3 protein is CASSRLGTSGSSTDTQYF. The CDR3 DNA reads as TGTGCCAGCAGCCGACTGGGGACTAGCGGTTCTAGCACAGATACGCAGTATTTT.

This clonotype was seen only a few times. The rearrangement joins TRBV4-3 to TRBJ1-1, with D hard to call. The CDR3 is 14 residues long. Trimming shortened V by 0 bases and J by 1 base, and 6 bases separated the two germline ends. Germline V gives CDR1 LGHNA, CDR2 YSLEER. CDR3: CASSQERQNTEAFF. The CDR3 DNA reads as TGCGCCAGCAGCCAAGAAAGACAGAACACTGAAGCTTTCTTT.

Of note for this clonotype: An end of the junction differs from the germline gene, which may be a read error. In nucleotides, the CDR3 is TGTGCCAGCCCACCGGCGGGTTGGGGAGAGACCCAGTACTTC. Protein product: CASPPAGWGETQYF. The chain has TRBV18 and TRBJ2-5, with a weak D call TRBD2 (5 bases). The germline V gene has CDR1 KGHSH and CDR2 LQKENI. The CDR3 is 14 residues long. The variable domain in full, with the rest retrieved from reference TRBV18 and TRBJ2-5, is NAGVMQNPRHLVRRRGQEARLRCSPMKGHSHVYWYRQLPEEGLKFMVYLQKENIIDESGMPKERFSAEFPKEGPSILRIQQVVRGDSAAYFCASPPAGWGETQYFGPGTRLLVL.

This chain's CDR3 is CATSGGGVNQPQHF. The CDR3, as DNA: TGTGCCACCAGTGGAGGGGGAGTCAACCAGCCCCAGCATTTT. The V gene is TRBV24-1, the J gene TRBJ1-5; D might be TRBD1 (6 bases). Germline-derived CDR1 and CDR2 are KGHDR and SFDVKD. The CDR3 length is 14 residues. Trimming pared 5 bases from V and 7 bases from J, leaving 14 bases between.

This clonotype was counted at least ten times. This sequence joins TRBV15 and TRBJ1-5; D unclear. This CDR3 contains 15 residues. CDR1 and CDR2 from the germline V gene are LNHNV and YYDKDF (reference sequence). Trimming cost V 2 bases and J 4 bases, with 12 bases left between them. The CDR3 loop is CATSRRTAGNQPQHF. The CDR3 DNA reads TGTGCCACCAGCAGAAGGACTGCTGGGAATCAGCCCCAGCATTTT.

The chain carries TRBV2 and TRBJ2-1; TRBD1 agrees at 9 bases. The J segment lost 8 bases and the V segment lost 6 bases, leaving 11 bases of the junction unmatched. The CDR3 is 15 amino acids. Germline assignment: CDR1 SNHLY and CDR2 FYNNEI. As DNA, the CDR3 is TGTGCCAGCAGACCCGACAGGGGGGGGGGGGATGAGCAGTTCTTC. Encoded protein: CASRPDRGGGDEQFF.

The chain is built from TRBV2 and TRBJ1-5; D possibly corresponds to TRBD1 (6 bases). The ends were cut back, 3 bases at V and 5 bases at J, with 11 bases in the middle. CDR1 is SNHLY and CDR2 is FYNNEI in the germline V gene. The CDR3 contains 14 residues. The CDR3 coding sequence is TGTGCCAGCAGTGAGCGGGGGGCTGATCAGCCCCAGCATTTT. Translated: CASSERGADQPQHF.

In this sample, this clonotype turned up a few times. The chain is built from TRBV10-3 and TRBJ1-1; perhaps TRBD1 as D (5 bases). The CDR3 is 13 amino acids. Germline V gene data show CDR1 as ENHRY and CDR2 as SYGVKD. V dropped 4 bases and J dropped 5 bases, with 11 bases sitting between them. The DNA of the CDR3 is TGTGCCATCAGTGTCAAAAAGGGGACTGAAGCTTTCTTT. Residues: CAISVKKGTEAFF.

This clonotype was observed a few times. The chain combines TRBV28 with TRBJ2-7, with D possibly TRBD1 on 6 matching bases. The CDR3 has 14 residues. The germline V gene has CDR1 MDHEN and CDR2 SYDVKM. The V gene lost 3 bases and the J gene lost 3 bases, with 12 bases spanning the gap. The CDR3 loop reads CASSFPGQNYEQYF. The CDR3 DNA reads TGTGCCAGCAGTTTCCCGGGACAAAACTACGAGCAGTACTTC.

This clonotype was counted ten times or more. The CDR3 sequence is CASSVEPTPIQQYF. The CDR3 nucleotides read TGTGCCAGCAGCGTAGAGCCCACACCAATCCAGCAGTACTTC. V usage is TRBV5-4 and J usage is TRBJ2-7; unclear D gene. The CDR3 runs 14 residues. Trimming left V 4 bases short and J 8 bases short, with 19 bases between. The germline CDR1 and CDR2 sequences are SGHNT and YYREEE (reference sequence).

This sequence joins TRBV27 and TRBJ1-6; 9 bases are a match to TRBD1. The CDR3 covers 15 residues. Germline trimming cut 5 bases from V and 10 bases from J; bases unmatched to any gene: 9. Germline V gene lookup returns CDR1 MNHEY and CDR2 SMNVEV (reference sequence). DNA of the CDR3: TGTGCCAGCAGTGATCCGGGACAGGGAGTCTCACCCCTCCACTTT. It encodes CASSDPGQGVSPLHF.